The 27 T cell receptor beta chains given below trace back to one sample, sequenced in a study of cytomegalovirus exposure and HLA in healthy donors. The PCR made use of 60 Vbeta and 13 Jbeta primers. Sequencing was performed with immunoSEQ multiplex PCR; in TCRdb, only in-frame clones are kept and a portion is missing. Among approximately 69,000 clones listed, 65% to 70% were seen once. The sample comprised PBMCs. Receptors were obtained from a man in his forties in good health and CMV-seropositive.

The V call is TRBV19, the J call TRBJ2-2; possibly TRBD1 for D (6 bases). Germline V gives CDR1 LNHDA, CDR2 SQIVND (reference sequence). CDR3 length: 14 amino acids. The V gene lost 3 bases and the J gene lost 5 bases, with 10 bases spanning the gap. CDR3 sequence: CASSIRTETGELFF. In nucleotides, the CDR3 is TGTGCCAGTAGTATTCGGACAGAAACCGGGGAGCTGTTTTTT.

The chain joins TRBV7-9 to TRBJ2-2; possible D gene TRBD2, 6 bases. This CDR3 has 14 amino acids. Germline loops: CDR1 SEHNR, CDR2 FQNEAQ (reference sequence). Trimming shortened V by 5 bases and J by 6 bases, and 13 bases separated the two germline ends. The CDR3 DNA is TGTGCCAGCAGCCCGGGGGTTGTTGCCGGGGAGCTGTTTTTT. Translated, it gives CASSPGVVAGELFF. Complete variable domain (other parts from reference TRBV7-9 and TRBJ2-2): DTGVSQNPRHKITKRGQNVTFRCDPISEHNRLYWYRQTLGQGPEFLTYFQNEAQLEKSRLLSDRFSAERPKGSFSTLEIQRTEQGDSAMYLCASSPGVVAGELFFGEGSRLTVL.

V gene TRBV12-5 combines with J gene TRBJ1-4, with 7 bases that match TRBD1. V shed 0 bases, J shed 8 bases, and the junction held 12 bases outside the gene matches. Germline V gene data show CDR1 as LGHNT and CDR2 as FRNRAP. The CDR3 covers 17 residues. For the CDR3, the DNA is TGTGCTAGTGGTTTGGTAATTAGGGGGCGAGTTCAGGAAAAACTGTTTTTT. It specifies CASGLVIRGRVQEKLFF. Supplemented by reference TRBV12-5 and TRBJ1-4, the full variable domain reads DARVTQTPRHKVTEMGQEVTMRCQPILGHNTVFWYRQTMMQGLELLAYFRNRAPLDDSGMPKDRFSAEMPDATLATLKIQPSEPRDSAVYFCASGLVIRGRVQEKLFFGSGTQLSVL.

J is TRBJ1-4 and V is TRBV5-1; D possibly corresponds to TRBD1 (5 bases). Germline assignment: CDR1 SGHRS and CDR2 YFSETQ. The V end was cut by 0 bases, the J end by 10 bases, with 13 bases between. The CDR3 is 14 amino acids. The CDR3 DNA follows: TGCGCCAGCAGCTTGGAAGACGGGGGGGGAAAACTGTTTTTT. This sequence encodes CASSLEDGGGKLFF.

The chain links TRBV5-1 to TRBJ2-7; D possibly corresponds to TRBD1 (5 bases). The germline V gene has CDR1 SGHRS and CDR2 YFSETQ. V lost 0 bases and J lost 7, with 11 bases in between. This CDR3 is built from 13 residues. The CDR3: CASSLARVGEQYF. The CDR3 DNA is TGCGCCAGCAGCTTGGCCAGGGTTGGGGAGCAGTACTTC.

This clone was detected only a few times. J is TRBJ1-1 and V is TRBV10-3, with D perhaps matching TRBD1 (6 bases). V shed 4 bases and J shed 5 bases, with 11 bases lying between them. CDR3 length: 13 amino acids. Germline V lookup: CDR1 ENHRY, CDR2 SYGVKD. Written as DNA, the CDR3 is TGTGCCATCAGTGTGTCAGGGGATACTGAAGCTTTCTTT. Translated: CAISVSGDTEAFF.

This clone was counted once. The chain has TRBV4-3 and TRBJ1-5, with D possibly being TRBD1 (5 bases). The V end lost 0 bases, the J end lost 3 bases, and 15 bases lay between the germline ends. Germline loops: CDR1 LGHNA, CDR2 YSLEER. The CDR3 spans 17 residues. CDR3 nucleotides: TGCGCCAGCAGCCAAGAGGAATGGGCAGGGAACAATCAGCCCCAGCATTTT. This gives the protein CASSQEEWAGNNQPQHF.

This chain connects TRBV6-1 to TRBJ2-3, with unresolved D. The CDR3 totals 13 residues. CDR1 is MNHNS and CDR2 is SASEGT in the germline V gene. The V and J ends lost 1 base and 7 bases respectively, with 9 bases between them. CDR3 protein: CASSEVPLYTQYF. The CDR3 region has the DNA TGTGCCAGCAGTGAAGTCCCCCTGTATACGCAGTATTTT.

In its sample, this clone was seen a few times. The V call is TRBV6-5, the J call TRBJ2-3, with TRBD2 as a possible D gene (5 bases). Germline V gene data show CDR1 as MNHEY and CDR2 as SVGAGI. With 2 bases removed from V and 5 bases from J, the gap between germline ends came to 14 bases. The CDR3 extends over 15 amino acids. CDR3 region: CASSYRALGGDTQYF. DNA of the CDR3: TGTGCCAGCAGTTACAGGGCTCTAGGAGGAGATACGCAGTATTTT.

The V call is TRBV28, the J call TRBJ2-2, with no clear D. V shed 4 bases and J shed 6 bases, with 6 bases lying between them. The germline gives CDR1 MDHEN, CDR2 SYDVKM. This CDR3 contains 12 residues. As DNA, the CDR3 is TGTGCCAGCAGTTCTCGGGCCGGGGAGCTGTTTTTT. Amino acids: CASSSRAGELFF.

This chain joins TRBV5-6 and TRBJ2-1, with TRBD1 matching 7 bases. The germline V gene has CDR1 SGHDT and CDR2 YYEEEE. With 5 bases clipped from V and 0 bases from J, the junction kept 5 bases outside the gene matches. CDR3 length: 15 amino acids. CDR3 region: CASSGQVSSYNEQFF. As DNA, the CDR3 is TGTGCCAGCAGTGGACAGGTTAGCTCCTACAATGAGCAGTTCTTC. The whole variable domain, filled in from reference TRBV5-6 and TRBJ2-1, reads DAGVTQSPTHLIKTRGQQVTLRCSPKSGHDTVSWYQQALGQGPQFIFQYYEEEERQRGNFPDRFSGHQFPNYSSELNVNALLLGDSALYLCASSGQVSSYNEQFFGPGTRLTVL.

The chain joins TRBV27 to TRBJ1-6, with TRBD1 matching over 10 bases. There are 15 residues in the CDR3. Germline values: CDR1 MNHEY, CDR2 SMNVEV (reference sequence). The V segment lost 6 bases and the J segment 8 bases; nucleotides outside the gene matches: 7. In DNA, the CDR3 is TGTGCCAGCAGATACGGACAGGGGGACTATTCACCCCTCCACTTT. Residues: CASRYGQGDYSPLHF.

This clone turned up a few times. The chain employs TRBV7-9 and TRBJ2-7; 10 bases map to TRBD1. J gave up 6 bases and V 5 bases, and 13 bases lay outside the gene matches. The CDR3 is 16 residues long. Germline CDR1 SEHNR, CDR2 FQNEAQ (reference sequence). In DNA form, the CDR3 reads TGTGCCAGCAGCCGCGGGACAGGGGACATCCGCGCCGAGCAGTACTTC. It codes for CASSRGTGDIRAEQYF.

This clone was recorded only once. This chain connects TRBV7-3 to TRBJ2-7, with D unclear. CDR1 and CDR2 (germline): SGHTA, FQGTGA. CDR3 length: 14 amino acids. The germline V and J ends were trimmed by 1 base and 1 base, with 8 bases remaining between them. The DNA of the CDR3 is TGTGCCAGCAGCTTAAATTCGCGATCCTACGAGCAGTACTTC. This gives the protein CASSLNSRSYEQYF.

This clone appeared once. The V gene is TRBV5-1, the J gene TRBJ2-7, with 7 nucleotides matching TRBD1. V trimming: 0 bases; J trimming: 2 bases; junction bases outside the gene matches: 8. Germline loops: CDR1 SGHRS, CDR2 YFSETQ. There are 16 residues in the CDR3. CDR3 in amino acids: CASSLAPVGTAYEQYF. The CDR3 DNA is TGCGCCAGCAGCTTGGCCCCCGTTGGGACAGCCTACGAGCAGTACTTC. Full variable domain (outside the CDR3, taken from reference TRBV5-1 and TRBJ2-7): KAGVTQTPRYLIKTRGQQVTLSCSPISGHRSVSWYQQTPGQGLQFLFEYFSETQRNKGNFPGRFSGRQFSNSRSEMNVSTLELGDSALYLCASSLAPVGTAYEQYFGPGTRLTVT.

V and J are TRBV19 and TRBJ2-7, with 11 bases lining up with TRBD1. This CDR3 comprises 15 residues. With 5 bases clipped from V and 0 bases from J, the junction kept 3 bases outside the gene matches. CDR1 is LNHDA and CDR2 is SQIVND in the germline V gene (reference sequence). The CDR3 DNA follows: TGTGCCAGTAGTGGTGGGACAGGGGGCTCCTACGAGCAGTACTTC. This codes for CASSGGTGGSYEQYF.

The chain carries TRBV29-1 and TRBJ2-7; 7 bases line up with TRBD1. V was clipped by 4 bases and J by 0 bases; unmatched bases: 3. CDR1 and CDR2 (germline): SQVTM, ANQGSEA. CDR3 length: 13 residues. CDR3 nucleotides: TGCAGCGTTGTACAGGGGAGCTCCTACGAGCAGTACTTC. Translation gives CSVVQGSSYEQYF.

Comments on this clone: This likely reflects a read error, since a far larger clone is one base away. The rearrangement joins TRBV7-9 to TRBJ2-3, with D possibly TRBD2 on 6 matching bases. Germline V lookup: CDR1 SEHNR, CDR2 FQNEAQ (reference sequence). This CDR3 has 16 residues. This chain's CDR3 is CSSTFSAAGPADTQYF. CDR3 DNA: TGTTCCAGCACCTTCTCAGCGGCGGGGCCGGCAGATACGCAGTATTTT.

V gene TRBV30 combines with J gene TRBJ1-6, with D tentatively TRBD1 (5 bases). The CDR3 sequence is 13 residues long. V lost 3 bases to trimming and J lost 8 bases, with 11 bases between them. The germline CDR1 and CDR2 sequences are GTSNPN and SVGIG (reference sequence). CDR3 region: CAWRLGTDSPLHF. DNA for the CDR3: TGTGCCTGGAGATTGGGGACTGATTCACCCCTCCACTTT.

Turning to this clone: Sequence at one end of the junction differs from germline and may be a read error. The J gene is TRBJ1-1, the V gene TRBV14; 9 nucleotides match TRBD1. The CDR3 totals 15 residues. Germline V gives CDR1 SGHDN, CDR2 FVKESK. The CDR3 sequence: CASSQAYYRGPLLLF. In nucleotides, the CDR3 is TGTGCCAGCAGCCAAGCCTATTACAGGGGGCCCTTGCTTCTCTTT.

This clone came up once. The V gene is TRBV9, the J gene TRBJ2-7; the D gene is possibly TRBD2 (5 bases). This CDR3 comprises 15 residues. CDR1 and CDR2 from the germline V gene are SGDLS and YYNGEE. Deletions cut 0 bases from V and 0 bases from J, with 10 bases between. The CDR3: CASSVGGSSSYEQYF. As DNA, the CDR3 is TGTGCCAGCAGCGTAGGAGGGTCTAGCTCCTACGAGCAGTACTTC.

The CDR3 DNA sequence: TGTGCCAGCAGTTCGCCAAGTGCGGGTGTACCCCAGCATTTT. Amino acid sequence: CASSSPSAGVPQHF. V is TRBV27 and J is TRBJ1-5; no reliable D call. Trimming took 4 bases from V and 10 from J, leaving 17 bases between them. The CDR3 totals 14 residues. Germline CDR1 and CDR2: MNHEY and SMNVEV (reference sequence).

The rearrangement uses TRBV13 and TRBJ1-1; 8 bases line up with TRBD1. The ends lost 8 bases at V and 1 base at J; junction bases unmatched: 9. Germline values: CDR1 PRHDT, CDR2 FYEKMQ (reference sequence). The CDR3 runs 15 residues. CDR3 loop: CASLRTGLANTEAFF. The CDR3 DNA sequence: TGTGCCAGCCTCCGGACAGGGCTCGCGAACACTGAAGCTTTCTTT.

J is TRBJ2-2 and V is TRBV6-6; 7 bases fit TRBD1. CDR1 MNHNY and CDR2 SVGAGI come from the germline V gene (reference sequence). The CDR3 consists of 16 residues. V was pared by 6 bases and J by 1 base, with 8 bases of the junction left unmatched. CDR3 in amino acids: CASRETGTENTGELFF. CDR3 nucleotide sequence: TGTGCCAGCAGAGAAACCGGGACAGAGAACACCGGGGAGCTGTTTTTT.

The CDR3 bases are TGTGCCAGCAGCTTACGGGGGGAGTCAAACTACGAGCAGTACTTC. This translates into CASSLRGESNYEQYF. The chain couples TRBV7-8 to TRBJ2-7; 7 positions match TRBD2. V trimming: 2 bases; J trimming: 3 bases; junction bases outside the gene matches: 7. The CDR3 is 15 residues long. The germline V gene has CDR1 SGHVS and CDR2 FQNEAQ.

The CDR3 loop is CASSLDSSGNTIYF. The DNA of the CDR3 is TGTGCCAGCAGCTTGGACAGCTCTGGAAACACCATATATTTT. The chain has TRBV5-4 and TRBJ1-3; D remains unclear. In germline, CDR1 is SGHNT, CDR2 YYREEE (reference sequence). With 0 bases removed from V and 0 bases from J, the gap between germline ends came to 4 bases. The CDR3 totals 14 residues.

This clone was found a few times. Written as DNA, the CDR3 is TGCGCCAGCAGCCCGGGGGAAGGGGGCGATGGCTACACCTTC. The encoded protein is CASSPGEGGDGYTF. The chain uses TRBV5-1 and TRBJ1-2, with 7 bases that match TRBD1. The CDR3 totals 14 residues. J gave up 6 bases and V 4 bases, and 9 bases lay outside the gene matches. CDR1 and CDR2 from the germline V gene are SGHRS and YFSETQ.